This is a list of T cell receptor beta chains from one sample in a study of molecular identifiers for immune sequencing clone quantification. TCRdb reprocessed the PCR reads via MiXCR and lists one record per CDR3 protein. This sample carries about 36,000 distinct CDR3 sequences, under 20% of them seen once, and the ten largest clones take 6.7%. Sequenced sample: naive CD8+ T cells from blood, with Jurkat cell RNA spiked in. All receptors come from a human donor in good health. Some libraries in this study had Jurkat cell RNA spiked in. Both conserved end residues are part of each CDR3. The order of the fields is J gene, D gene, V gene, CDR3 protein. A D gene is named only where the DNA matches it firmly.

>TRBJ2-6|TRBD1|TRBV9
CASSALTGYSGANVLTF
>TRBJ1-2|.|TRBV27
CASSSGTGASYGYTF
>TRBJ2-5|.|TRBV4-2
CASSQGNLWETQYF
>TRBJ2-4|.|TRBV19
CASQHGLSNIQYF
>TRBJ2-7|.|TRBV11-2
CASSPQVTGIYEQYF
>TRBJ2-7|.|TRBV5-1
CASSIREAYEQYF
>TRBJ2-4|.|TRBV5-1
CASSLSGGVKNIQYF
>TRBJ2-7|TRBD1|TRBV10-2
CTSSDSTGGWYEQYF
>TRBJ2-7|TRBD1|TRBV10-3
CAISEVWQGESYEQYF
>TRBJ2-1|TRBD1|TRBV24-1
CATLLRTGNSYNEQFF
>TRBJ2-7|TRBD1|TRBV4-3
CASSQSTGGYEQYF
>TRBJ1-4|.|TRBV28
CASSDTANEKLFF
>TRBJ2-7|.|TRBV7-2
CASQANYYEQYF
>TRBJ2-7|TRBD1|TRBV28
CASRETGTYEQYF
>TRBJ2-4|TRBD2|TRBV6-5
CASSFGLAGEGAKNIQYF
>TRBJ1-5|.|TRBV27
CASSPTGGNQPQHF
>TRBJ2-7|TRBD2|TRBV3-1
CASSHGLAAYPYEQYF
>TRBJ2-3|TRBD2|TRBV4-2
CASSQLTSGGTDTQYF
>TRBJ2-7|TRBD1|TRBV4-1
CASSPIGTGNSYEQYF
>TRBJ2-1|.|TRBV4-1
CTSSQGPGTPYYNEQFF
>TRBJ2-1|TRBD2|TRBV9
CASSTSGGRSNEQFF
>TRBJ2-5|.|TRBV28
CASTTPRETQYF
>TRBJ2-1|TRBD2|TRBV6-1
CASSRTGGASYNEQFF
>TRBJ2-2|.|TRBV29-1
CSVEGGRPDGELFF
>TRBJ2-3|.|TRBV11-1
CASSYYSGTASTDTQYF
>TRBJ1-2|.|TRBV28
CASRETGLSGYTF
>TRBJ2-1|.|TRBV2
CASGACNEQFF
>TRBJ2-2|.|TRBV29-1
CSVRLTGELFF
>TRBJ2-7|.|TRBV6-2/TRBV6-3
CASSYGRPDEQYF
>TRBJ2-7|.|TRBV6-1
CATRVSEQYF
>TRBJ1-6|.|TRBV6-6
CASSYGGIAYNSPLRF
>TRBJ2-2|.|TRBV7-9
CASSPYGRGLVNTGELFF
>TRBJ2-7|.|TRBV28
CASSDPSREQYF
>TRBJ1-5|.|TRBV7-9
CASSSSHAQPQHF
>TRBJ2-7|TRBD2|TRBV20-1
CSASPGLSFGEQYF
>TRBJ2-7|.|TRBV29-1
CSVGDGLEQYF
>TRBJ2-3|.|TRBV28
CASSFVGRTTSTDTQYF
>TRBJ2-7|TRBD2|TRBV7-9
CASSPDPGGGLHEQYF
>TRBJ2-7|TRBD1|TRBV4-1
CASSRWDRPSYEQYF
>TRBJ2-5|.|TRBV9
CASSTLWENLQETQYF
>TRBJ1-5|.|TRBV7-8
CASSSGDGDQPQHF
>TRBJ2-3|TRBD2|TRBV7-2
CASSEGLARLDTQYF
>TRBJ2-1|.|TRBV4-3
CASSHQKSSYNEQFF
>TRBJ2-2|.|TRBV15
CATSRHTSYTGELFF
>TRBJ2-1|.|TRBV10-3
CAISEFRLDSNEQFF
>TRBJ2-3|.|TRBV7-7
CASSLSGWDTQYF
>TRBJ2-1|.|TRBV29-1
CSVDRAAVYNEQFF
>TRBJ2-1|.|TRBV13
CATRGGGRYNEQFF
>TRBJ2-7|TRBD2|TRBV2
CASSEVGGLAGKGSYEQYF
>TRBJ1-6|TRBD1|TRBV7-9
CASSSGQGSDSPLHF
>TRBJ2-5|.|TRBV3-1
CASSQEGNRVAETQYF
>TRBJ2-7|TRBD2|TRBV20-1
CSATGTSRPYYEQYF
>TRBJ2-7|.|TRBV2
CASIYRTYEQYF
>TRBJ2-1|.|TRBV9
CASSVDSGQPHNEQFF
>TRBJ2-1|TRBD1|TRBV7-8
CASSSLLGRGPFDEQFF
>TRBJ2-1|.|TRBV7-6
CASSLGQGRWNEQFF
>TRBJ2-2|.|TRBV27
CASSPVSHTGELFF